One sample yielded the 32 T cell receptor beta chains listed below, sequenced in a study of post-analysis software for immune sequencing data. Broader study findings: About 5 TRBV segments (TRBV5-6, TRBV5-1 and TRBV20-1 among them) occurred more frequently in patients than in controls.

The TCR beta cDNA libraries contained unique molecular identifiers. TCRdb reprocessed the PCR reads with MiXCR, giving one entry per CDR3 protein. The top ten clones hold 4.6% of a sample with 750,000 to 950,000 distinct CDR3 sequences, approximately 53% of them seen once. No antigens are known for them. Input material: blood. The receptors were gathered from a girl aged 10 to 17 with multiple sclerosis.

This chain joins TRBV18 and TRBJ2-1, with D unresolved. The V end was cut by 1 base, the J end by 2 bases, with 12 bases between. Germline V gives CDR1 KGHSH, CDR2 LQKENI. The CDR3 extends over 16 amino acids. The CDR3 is CASSPQGSGTYNEQFF. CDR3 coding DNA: TGTGCCAGCTCACCACAGGGATCCGGCACCTACAATGAGCAGTTCTTC.

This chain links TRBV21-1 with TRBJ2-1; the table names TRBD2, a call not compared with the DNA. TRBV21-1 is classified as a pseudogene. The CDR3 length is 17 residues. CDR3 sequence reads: CASSKNYPAGGPPEQFF. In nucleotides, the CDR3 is TGTGCCAGCAGCAAAAATTATCCAGCGGGGGGGCCTCCTGAGCAGTTCTTC.

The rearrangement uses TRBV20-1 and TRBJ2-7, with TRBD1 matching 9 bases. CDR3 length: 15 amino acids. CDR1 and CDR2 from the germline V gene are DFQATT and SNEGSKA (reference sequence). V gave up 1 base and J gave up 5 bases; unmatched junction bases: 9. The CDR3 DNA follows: TGCAGTGCTAGAGCCCCGGGACAGGGTATTAACGAGCAGTACTTC. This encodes CSARAPGQGINEQYF.

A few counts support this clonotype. CDR3 sequence reads: CASSPDGLGYGYTF. CDR3 nucleotides: TGCGCCAGCAGCCCGGACGGTCTGGGGTATGGCTACACCTTC. This chain connects TRBV5-1 to TRBJ1-2, with D uncertain. The CDR3 consists of 14 residues. Germline CDR1 SGHRS, CDR2 YFSETQ. V was pared by 4 bases and J by 5 bases, with 15 bases between.

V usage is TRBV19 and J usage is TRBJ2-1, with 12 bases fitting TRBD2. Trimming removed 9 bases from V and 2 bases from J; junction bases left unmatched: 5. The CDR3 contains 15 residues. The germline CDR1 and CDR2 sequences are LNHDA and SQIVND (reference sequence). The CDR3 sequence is CASWTSGTTYNEQFF. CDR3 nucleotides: TGTGCCAGCTGGACTAGCGGGACAACCTACAATGAGCAGTTCTTC.

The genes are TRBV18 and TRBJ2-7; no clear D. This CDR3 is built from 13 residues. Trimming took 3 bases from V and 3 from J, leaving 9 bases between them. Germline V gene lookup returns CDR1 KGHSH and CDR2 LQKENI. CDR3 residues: CASSPISIYEQYF. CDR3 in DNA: TGTGCCAGCTCACCCATCTCGATCTACGAGCAGTACTTC.

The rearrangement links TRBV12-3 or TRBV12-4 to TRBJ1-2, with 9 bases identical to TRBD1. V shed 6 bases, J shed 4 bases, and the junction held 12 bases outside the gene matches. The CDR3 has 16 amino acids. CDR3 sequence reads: CASSPGQGRGSYGYTF. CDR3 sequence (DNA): TGTGCCAGCAGCCCGGGACAGGGTCGAGGGAGCTATGGCTACACCTTC.

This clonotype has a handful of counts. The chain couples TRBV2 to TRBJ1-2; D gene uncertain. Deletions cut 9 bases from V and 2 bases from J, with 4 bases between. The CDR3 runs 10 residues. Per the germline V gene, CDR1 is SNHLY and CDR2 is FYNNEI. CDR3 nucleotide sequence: TGTGCCAGTCGAAACTATGGCTACACCTTC. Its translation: CASRNYGYTF.

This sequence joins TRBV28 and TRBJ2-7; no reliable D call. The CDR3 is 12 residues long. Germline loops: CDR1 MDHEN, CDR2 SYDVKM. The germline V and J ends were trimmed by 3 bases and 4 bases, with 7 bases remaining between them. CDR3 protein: CASSLRLYEQYF. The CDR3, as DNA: TGTGCCAGCAGTTTGAGGTTGTACGAGCAGTACTTC. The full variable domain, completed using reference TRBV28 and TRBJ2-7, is DVKVTQSSRYLVKRTGEKVFLECVQDMDHENMFWYRQDPGLGLRLIYFSYDVKMKEKGDIPEGYSVSREKKERFSLILESASTNQTSMYLCASSLRLYEQYFGPGTRLTVT.

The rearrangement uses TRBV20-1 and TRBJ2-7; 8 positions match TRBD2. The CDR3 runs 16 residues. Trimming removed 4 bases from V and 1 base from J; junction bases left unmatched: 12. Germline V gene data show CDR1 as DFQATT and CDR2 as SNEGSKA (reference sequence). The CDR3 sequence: CSAIVGSAGGSYEQYF. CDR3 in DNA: TGCAGTGCTATAGTTGGATCGGCGGGAGGTTCCTACGAGCAGTACTTC.

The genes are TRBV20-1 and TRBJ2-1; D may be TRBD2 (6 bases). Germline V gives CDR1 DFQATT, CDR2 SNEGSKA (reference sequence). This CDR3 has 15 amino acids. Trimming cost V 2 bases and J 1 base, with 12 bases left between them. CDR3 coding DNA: TGCAGTGCTAGACTTACGGGAGAGTCCTACAATGAGCAGTTCTTC. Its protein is CSARLTGESYNEQFF.

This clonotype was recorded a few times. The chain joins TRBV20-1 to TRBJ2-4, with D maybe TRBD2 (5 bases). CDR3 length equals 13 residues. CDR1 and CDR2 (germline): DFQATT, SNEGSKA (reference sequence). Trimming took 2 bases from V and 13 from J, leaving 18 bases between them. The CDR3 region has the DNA TGCAGTGCTAGACGGGATTCGGGTGGGGAGCAGTACTTC. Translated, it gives CSARRDSGGEQYF.

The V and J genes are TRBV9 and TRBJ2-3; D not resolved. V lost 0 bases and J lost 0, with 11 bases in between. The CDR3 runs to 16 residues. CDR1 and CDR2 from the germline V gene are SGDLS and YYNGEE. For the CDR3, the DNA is TGTGCCAGCAGCGTAGGTCGGCTTACTAGCACAGATACGCAGTATTTT. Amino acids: CASSVGRLTSTDTQYF.

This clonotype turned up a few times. The CDR3 spells CSVDQVGNSYEQYF. DNA for the CDR3: TGCAGCGTCGATCAAGTCGGAAACTCCTACGAGCAGTACTTC. The J gene is TRBJ2-7, the V gene TRBV29-1; D ambiguous. This CDR3 comprises 14 residues. Germline V gene data show CDR1 as SQVTM and CDR2 as ANQGSEA. V was trimmed by 6 bases and J by 0 bases, leaving 15 bases between them.

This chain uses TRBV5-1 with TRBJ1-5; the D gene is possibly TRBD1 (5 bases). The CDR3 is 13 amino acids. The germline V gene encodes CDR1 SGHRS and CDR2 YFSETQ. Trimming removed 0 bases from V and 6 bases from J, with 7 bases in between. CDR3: CASSLVGGQPQHF. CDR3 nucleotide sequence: TGCGCCAGCAGCTTGGTGGGGGGTCAGCCCCAGCATTTT.

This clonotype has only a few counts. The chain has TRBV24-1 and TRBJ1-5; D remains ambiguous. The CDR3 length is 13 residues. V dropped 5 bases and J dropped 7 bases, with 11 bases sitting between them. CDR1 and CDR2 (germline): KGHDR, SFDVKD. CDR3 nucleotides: TGTGCCACCAGTGGAGGAGGTTCGCAGCCCCAGCATTTT. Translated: CATSGGGSQPQHF.

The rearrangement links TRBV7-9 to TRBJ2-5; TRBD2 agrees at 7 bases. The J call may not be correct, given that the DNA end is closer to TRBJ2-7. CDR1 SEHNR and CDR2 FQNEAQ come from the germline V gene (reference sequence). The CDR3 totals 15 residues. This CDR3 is CASSVLGRGNDEQYF. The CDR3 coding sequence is TGTGCCAGCAGCGTCCTGGGGAGGGGCAACGACGAGCAGTACTTC.

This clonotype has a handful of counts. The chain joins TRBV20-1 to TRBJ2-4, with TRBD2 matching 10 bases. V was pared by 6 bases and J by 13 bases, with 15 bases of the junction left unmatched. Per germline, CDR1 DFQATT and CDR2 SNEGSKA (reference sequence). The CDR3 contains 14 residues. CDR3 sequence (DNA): TGCAGTGCATATACCGGGACTAGCGCGTTCGGACAGTACTTC. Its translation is CSAYTGTSAFGQYF.

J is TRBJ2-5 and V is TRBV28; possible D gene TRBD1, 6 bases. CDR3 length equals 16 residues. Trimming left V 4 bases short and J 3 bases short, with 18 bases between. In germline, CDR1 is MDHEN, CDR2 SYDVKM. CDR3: CASSSSGRGMKETQYF. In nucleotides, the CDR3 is TGTGCCAGCAGTTCATCTGGCAGGGGAATGAAAGAGACCCAGTACTTC.

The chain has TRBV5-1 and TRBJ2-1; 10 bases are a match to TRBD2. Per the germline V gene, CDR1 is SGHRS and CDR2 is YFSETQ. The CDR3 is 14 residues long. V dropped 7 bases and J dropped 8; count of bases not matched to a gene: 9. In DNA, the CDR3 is TGCGCCAGCGCCCCTAGCGGGAGTTCTCATGAGCAGTTCTTC. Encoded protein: CASAPSGSSHEQFF.

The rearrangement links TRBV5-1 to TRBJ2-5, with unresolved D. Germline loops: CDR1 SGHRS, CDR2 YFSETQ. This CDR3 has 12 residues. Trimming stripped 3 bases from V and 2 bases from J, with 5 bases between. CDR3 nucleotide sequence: TGCGCCAGCAGCTGGCAACAAGAGACCCAGTACTTC. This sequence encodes CASSWQQETQYF.

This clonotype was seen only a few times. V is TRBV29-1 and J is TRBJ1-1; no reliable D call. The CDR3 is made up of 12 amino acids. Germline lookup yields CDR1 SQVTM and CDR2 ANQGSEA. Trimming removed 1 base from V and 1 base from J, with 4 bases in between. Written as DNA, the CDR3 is TGCAGCGTTGAAGTGTCGAACACTGAAGCTTTCTTT. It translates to CSVEVSNTEAFF.

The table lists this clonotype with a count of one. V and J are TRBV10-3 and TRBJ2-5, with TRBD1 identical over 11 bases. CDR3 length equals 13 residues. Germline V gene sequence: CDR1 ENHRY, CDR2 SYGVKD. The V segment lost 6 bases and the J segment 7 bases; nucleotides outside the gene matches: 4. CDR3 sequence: CAIRDGQGATQYF. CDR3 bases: TGTGCCATCAGGGACGGACAGGGGGCGACCCAGTACTTC.

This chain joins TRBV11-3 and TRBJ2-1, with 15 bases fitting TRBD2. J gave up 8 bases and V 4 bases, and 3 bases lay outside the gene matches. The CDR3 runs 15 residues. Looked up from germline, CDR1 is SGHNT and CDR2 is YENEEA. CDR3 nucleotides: TGTGCCAGCAGCTCAGGGACTAGCGGGAGGTATGAGCAGTTCTTC. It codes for CASSSGTSGRYEQFF.

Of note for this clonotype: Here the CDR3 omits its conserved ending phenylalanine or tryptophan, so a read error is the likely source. CDR3 coding DNA: TGCGCCAGCAGCTCTAGACCTCAAGAGACCCAGTACTCC. Translated: CASSSRPQETQYS. The V call is TRBV5-1, the J call TRBJ2-5; D ambiguous. CDR1 and CDR2 (germline): SGHRS, YFSETQ. The CDR3 totals 13 residues. Deletions cut 3 bases from V and 2 bases from J, with 8 bases between.

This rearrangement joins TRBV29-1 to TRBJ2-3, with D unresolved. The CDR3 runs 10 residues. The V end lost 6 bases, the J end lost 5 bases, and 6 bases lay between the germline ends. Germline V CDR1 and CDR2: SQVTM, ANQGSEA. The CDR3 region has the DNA TGCAGCGTCCGAAAAGATACGCAGTATTTT. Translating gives CSVRKDTQYF.

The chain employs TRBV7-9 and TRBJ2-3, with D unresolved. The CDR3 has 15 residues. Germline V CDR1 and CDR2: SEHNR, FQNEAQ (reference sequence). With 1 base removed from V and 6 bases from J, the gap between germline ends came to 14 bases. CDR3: CASSLESTLDDTQYF. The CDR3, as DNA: TGTGCCAGCAGCTTAGAGTCTACCTTGGACGATACGCAGTATTTT.

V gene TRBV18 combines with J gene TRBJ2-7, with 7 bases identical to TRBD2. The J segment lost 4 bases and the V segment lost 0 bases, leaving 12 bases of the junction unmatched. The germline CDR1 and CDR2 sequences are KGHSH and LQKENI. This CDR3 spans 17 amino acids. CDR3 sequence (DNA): TGTGCCAGCTCACCACCGGGCGGGAGCCTGACCCAATACGAGCAGTACTTC. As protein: CASSPPGGSLTQYEQYF.

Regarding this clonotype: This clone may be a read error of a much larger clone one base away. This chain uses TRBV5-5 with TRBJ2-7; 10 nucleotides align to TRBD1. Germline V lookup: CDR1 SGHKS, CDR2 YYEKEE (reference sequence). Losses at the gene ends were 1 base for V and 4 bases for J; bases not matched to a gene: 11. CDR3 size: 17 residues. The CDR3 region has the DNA TGTGCCAGCAGCTTGCTGCCGACAGGGGGCTCATCATACGAGCAGTACTTC. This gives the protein CASSLLPTGGSSYEQYF.

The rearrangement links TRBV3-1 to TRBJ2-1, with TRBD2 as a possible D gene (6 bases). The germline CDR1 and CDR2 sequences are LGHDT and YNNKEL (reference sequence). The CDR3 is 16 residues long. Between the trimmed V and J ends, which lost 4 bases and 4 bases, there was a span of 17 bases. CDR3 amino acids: CASSPSTRRFYNEQFF. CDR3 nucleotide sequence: TGTGCCAGCAGCCCATCGACTAGAAGGTTTTACAATGAGCAGTTCTTC.

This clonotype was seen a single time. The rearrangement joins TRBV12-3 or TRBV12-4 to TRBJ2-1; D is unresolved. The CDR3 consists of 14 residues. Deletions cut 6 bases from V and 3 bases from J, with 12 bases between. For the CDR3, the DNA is TGTGCCAGCAGCCTAGGTTCGATCTACAATGAGCAGTTCTTC. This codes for CASSLGSIYNEQFF.

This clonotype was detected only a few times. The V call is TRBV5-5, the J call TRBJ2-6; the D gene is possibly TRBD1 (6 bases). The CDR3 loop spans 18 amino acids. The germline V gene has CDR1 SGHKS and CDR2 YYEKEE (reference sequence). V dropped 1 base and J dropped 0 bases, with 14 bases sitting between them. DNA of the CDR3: TGTGCCAGCAGCTTGTATCTACAGGGCTCCTCTGGGGCCAACGTCCTGACTTTC. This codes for CASSLYLQGSSGANVLTF. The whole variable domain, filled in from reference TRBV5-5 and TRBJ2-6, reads DAGVTQSPTHLIKTRGQQVTLRCSPISGHKSVSWYQQVLGQGPQFIFQYYEKEERGRGNFPDRFSARQFPNYSSELNVNALLLGDSALYLCASSLYLQGSSGANVLTFGAGSRLTVL.